The next 16 T cell receptor beta chains were all read from a single sample in a study of control samples from healthy donors and cancer patients. TCRdb's table, derived via immunoSEQ multiplex PCR, lists solely in-frame clones and lacks some. The sample includes 95,000 to 150,000 clones, about nine tenths seen only once; the top ten take around 9.4%. The specimen was blood. These receptor sequences come from a man aged 40-50 years in good health.

The rearrangement uses TRBV12-5 and TRBJ1-2; the D is unclear. The CDR3 consists of 12 residues. The V and J ends lost 1 base and 8 bases respectively, with 8 bases between them. The germline CDR1 and CDR2 sequences are LGHNT and FRNRAP. The CDR3 here is CASGLGTIGYTF. The CDR3 nucleotides are TGTGCTAGTGGTTTGGGGACGATCGGCTACACCTTC.

This clone was detected a few times. The V call is TRBV12-3 or TRBV12-4, the J call TRBJ2-1, with unresolved D. The V gene lost 6 bases and the J gene lost 4 bases, with 4 bases spanning the gap. CDR3 length equals 11 residues. The DNA of the CDR3 is TGTGCCAGCAGCCGGTACAATGAGCAGTTCTTC. Protein product: CASSRYNEQFF.

The chain employs TRBV30 and TRBJ2-5, with TRBD2 matching over 7 bases. The J segment lost 7 bases and the V segment lost 2 bases, leaving 4 bases of the junction unmatched. CDR1 is GTSNPN, CDR2 SVGIG, per germline (reference sequence). This CDR3 comprises 12 residues. The CDR3 DNA sequence: TGTGCCTGGAGTTCCGGGGAGGGGACCCAGTACTTC. Its translation: CAWSSGEGTQYF.

The V gene is TRBV7-3, the J gene TRBJ2-1, with D uncertain. The CDR3 is made up of 13 amino acids. The germline gives CDR1 SGHTA, CDR2 FQGTGA. The V and J ends lost 5 bases and 8 bases respectively, with 13 bases between them. Here the CDR3 reads CASSPKLGDEQFF. As DNA, the CDR3 is TGTGCCAGCAGCCCGAAACTTGGGGATGAGCAGTTCTTC.

A remark on this clone: Other DNA sequences within the sample encode an identical CDR3. The chain has TRBV29-1 and TRBJ2-7; possibly TRBD1 for D (6 bases). Trimming removed 4 bases at V and 6 bases at J, with 13 bases between. The CDR3 is 12 residues long. CDR1 is SQVTM and CDR2 is ANQGSEA in the germline V gene. The CDR3 coding sequence is TGCAGCGTTGGGGGTCAGGGGCGCGAGCAGTACTTC. It encodes CSVGGQGREQYF.

The gene calls are TRBV3-1 (or the pseudogene TRBV3-2) and TRBJ2-2; D ambiguous. CDR1 LGHDT and CDR2 YNNKEL come from the germline V gene (reference sequence). Trimming stripped 0 bases from V and 8 bases from J, with 4 bases between. The CDR3 has 12 residues. DNA for the CDR3: TGTGCCAGCAGCCAAGATATGGGGGAGCTGTTTTTT. Its translation: CASSQDMGELFF.

Only a few counts were recorded for this clone. The chain links TRBV24-1 to TRBJ2-3; the D is unclear. From germline, CDR1 is KGHDR and CDR2 SFDVKD. The CDR3 loop spans 12 amino acids. The V gene lost 6 bases and the J gene lost 4 bases, with 7 bases spanning the gap. The CDR3 loop is CATSLGPDTQYF. Here the CDR3 DNA reads TGTGCCACCAGTCTGGGTCCAGATACGCAGTATTTT.

The gene calls are TRBV6-5 and TRBJ1-1; the D gene is possibly TRBD1 (5 bases). The germline V and J ends were trimmed by 4 bases and 2 bases, with 17 bases remaining between them. The CDR3 contains 16 residues. Germline-derived CDR1 and CDR2 are MNHEY and SVGAGI. CDR3 coding DNA: TGTGCCAGCAGTTCGCCCCGGAGGGGACTAAACACTGAAGCTTTCTTT. It encodes CASSSPRRGLNTEAFF.

The chain joins TRBV3-1 (or the pseudogene TRBV3-2) to TRBJ2-5; 11 bases match TRBD2. This CDR3 is 16 amino acids long. Per germline, CDR1 LGHDT and CDR2 YNNKEL (reference sequence). J lost 5 bases, V lost 1 base, and 6 bases had no gene match. Written as DNA, the CDR3 is TGTGCCAGCAGCCAAGGTGGACTAGCGGGCGGGGAGACCCAGTACTTC. Protein product: CASSQGGLAGGETQYF.

This rearrangement joins TRBV18 to TRBJ1-1; D possibly corresponds to TRBD1 (5 bases). The germline CDR1 and CDR2 sequences are KGHSH and LQKENI. Trimming cost V 1 base and J 4 bases, with 13 bases left between them. The CDR3 covers 15 residues. The CDR3 DNA is TGTGCCAGCTCACCACGAGGGGCGGTGGGCACTGAAGCTTTCTTT. This translates into CASSPRGAVGTEAFF.

V and J are TRBV7-9 and TRBJ2-5, with 11 bases lining up with TRBD1. V gave up 0 bases and J gave up 0 bases; unmatched junction bases: 9. The germline CDR1 and CDR2 sequences are SEHNR and FQNEAQ (reference sequence). The CDR3 has 19 amino acids. In DNA, the CDR3 is TGTGCCAGCAGCTTAGCGGGGGGACAGGGGGTTTTGTACCAAGAGACCCAGTACTTC. It translates to CASSLAGGQGVLYQETQYF. The full variable domain, in which reference TRBV7-9 and TRBJ2-5 provide the parts outside the CDR3, is DTGVSQNPRHKITKRGQNVTFRCDPISEHNRLYWYRQTLGQGPEFLTYFQNEAQLEKSRLLSDRFSAERPKGSFSTLEIQRTEQGDSAMYLCASSLAGGQGVLYQETQYFGPGTRLLVL.

This chain connects TRBV7-2 to TRBJ2-5; 10 bases agree with TRBD1. CDR1 is SGHTA, CDR2 FQGNSA, per germline. CDR3 length: 14 amino acids. V lost 5 bases and J lost 3; bases outside the gene matches: 3. For the CDR3, the DNA is TGTGCCAGCAGCCGGACAGGGGGAGAAGAGACCCAGTACTTC. This translates into CASSRTGGEETQYF.

This clone was seen more than once but under ten times. The CDR3 here is CASSDSSRSPEAFF. CDR3 DNA sequence: TGTGCCAGCAGTGACTCTTCTCGGAGTCCTGAAGCTTTCTTT. The chain recombines TRBV6-4 with TRBJ1-1; no clear D. The germline CDR1 and CDR2 sequences are MRHNA and SNTAGT. The CDR3 is 14 amino acids. Trimming took 0 bases from V and 6 from J, leaving 11 bases between them.

The rearrangement uses TRBV7-9 and TRBJ1-3; the match to TRBD1 covers 7 bases. Germline V gene data show CDR1 as SEHNR and CDR2 as FQNEAQ (reference sequence). The V and J ends lost 4 bases and 4 bases, in that order; junction bases with no gene match: 7. The CDR3 consists of 15 residues. CDR3 bases: TGTGCCAGCAGCTCCCCGTCAGGGGGAGGAAACACCATATATTTT. Translating it yields CASSSPSGGGNTIYF.

The genes are TRBV5-6 and TRBJ1-2, with TRBD1 matching 7 bases. Unmatched junction bases numbered 11, after V lost 6 bases and J lost 0 bases. From germline, CDR1 is SGHDT and CDR2 YYEEEE. CDR3 size: 16 residues. CDR3 nucleotide sequence: TGTGCCAGCACCCCAGGGACAGCTAGAGCTAACTATGGCTACACCTTC. Its protein product is CASTPGTARANYGYTF.

The chain joins TRBV29-1 to TRBJ1-1; 11 bases map to TRBD1. Trimming removed 4 bases from V and 5 bases from J; junction bases left unmatched: 6. Per germline, CDR1 SQVTM and CDR2 ANQGSEA. CDR3 length: 14 residues. The CDR3 DNA is TGCAGCGTTGCGGACAGGGGGCGGGGGACTGAAGCTTTCTTT. It is translated as CSVADRGRGTEAFF. Full variable domain (missing parts from reference TRBV29-1 and TRBJ1-1): SAVISQKPSRDICQRGTSLTIQCQVDSQVTMMFWYRQQPGQSLTLIATANQGSEATYESGFVIDKFPISRPNLTFSTLTVSNMSPEDSSIYLCSVADRGRGTEAFFGQGTRLTVV.